This TCR beta chain was recorded in a study of blood T cell repertoires in COVID-19. Study members were between 18 and 89 years old and lived in 20 to 30 US regions. Profiled with immunoSEQ multiplex PCR; TCRdb holds only in-frame clones, not every one. The profile shows about 480,000 clones, roughly 85% of them singletons. This clone was observed once. Trimming took 5 bases from V and 0 from J; bases not matched to a gene: 11. Germline lookup yields CDR1 SEHNR and CDR2 FQNEAQ (reference sequence). CDR3 size: 17 residues. The sequence was collected from a woman younger than 35 with acute COVID-19. Sequencing was done on a sample of PBMCs or T cells enriched from blood (not recorded which). The rearrangement uses TRBV7-9 and TRBJ2-3, with 7 bases aligning to TRBD1. The CDR3 nucleotides are TGTGCCAGCAGCCCCTCCTTAGGGGGCACTAGCACAGATACGCAGTATTTT. This translates into CASSPSLGGTSTDTQYF.